What follows are 7 T cell receptor beta chains derived from one specimen sequenced in a study of tumor-infiltrating lymphocytes in primary liver carcinoma. Joint extraction of RNA and DNA used roughly 20-33 mg of bulk tissue that was unsorted. Constant-region priming of about 0.5 ug total RNA yielded TCR beta cDNA. It was through three nested multiplex PCR rounds of slightly modified ARM-PCR that TCR beta libraries arose. The first two PCR rounds used TRBV1-TRBV30 forward primers with a C-beta reverse primer, about 10 cycles each. TCRdb passed the multiplex PCR reads through MiXCR, listing each CDR3 protein once. The data hold approximately 73,000 distinct CDR3 sequences, with over 55% observed a single time. Sequencing was performed on liver tumor tissue from sampling region 4. This sample's subset: tumor region T4, right-lateral pole. All receptors come from a woman in her fifties or sixties with primary liver carcinoma and hepatitis B virus infection.

Notes on this clonotype: One junction end disagrees with the germline gene, perhaps due to a read error. J is TRBJ2-7 and V is TRBV6-6; D possibly corresponds to TRBD2 (5 bases). Germline V gives CDR1 MNHNY, CDR2 SVGAGI (reference sequence). The CDR3 is 15 amino acids. CDR3 residues: CASSYGLVRVYVQYF. DNA for the CDR3: TGTGCCAGCAGTTACGGGTTGGTGCGGGTCTACGTGCAGTACTTC.

As regards this clonotype: With a much larger clone just one base away, this may be a read error. This sequence joins TRBV30 and TRBJ2-3; D not resolved. CDR3 size: 13 residues. Germline assignment: CDR1 GTSNPN and CDR2 SVGIG (reference sequence). The CDR3 here is CTWSLLNTDTQYF. The CDR3 region has the DNA TGTACCTGGAGTCTCCTTAACACAGATACGCAGTATTTT.

Note on this clonotype: The junction departs from the called germline gene at one end, perhaps through a read error. V and J are TRBV6-1 and TRBJ1-2; D unresolved. Germline V CDR1 and CDR2: MNHNS, SASEGT. The CDR3 is 13 amino acids. This chain's CDR3 is CASSERETYGSTF. CDR3 DNA: TGTGCCAGCAGTGAACGGGAAACCTATGGCTCCACCTTC.

Comment on this clonotype: One end of the junction fails to match germline, which may point to a read error. This chain joins TRBV6-5 and TRBJ1-2; 12 bases align to TRBD1. CDR1 MNHEY and CDR2 SVGAGI come from the germline V gene. The CDR3 extends over 16 amino acids. The CDR3: CASTTPAGQGASGYIF. The CDR3 DNA reads TGTGCCAGCACAACCCCCGCGGGACAGGGGGCGAGTGGCTATATCTTC.

This chain joins TRBV11-2 and TRBJ2-7; D is unclear. CDR3 length: 15 amino acids. Germline-derived CDR1 and CDR2 are SGHAT and FQNNGV. The CDR3 nucleotides read TGTATCAGCAGCTTAGACCCAGGCCATATGTCCGAGCAGTACTTC. Its protein product is CISSLDPGHMSEQYF.

Turning to this clonotype: The germline gene is not matched at one end of the junction; a read error may be the cause. J is TRBJ1-2 and V is TRBV12-3 or TRBV12-4, with TRBD1 identical over 8 bases. The length of the CDR3 is 14 residues. The CDR3 protein is CASSLWDRNYGYTF. The CDR3 DNA reads as TGTGCCAGCAGTTTATGGGACAGGAACTATGGTTACACCTTC.

Points on this clonotype: The DNA is omitted, as the CDR3 cannot be located on it reliably, and the CDR3 follows TCRdb's listing. V gene TRBV29-1 combines with J gene TRBJ2-1; TRBD1, as called in the table, went unchecked against the DNA. Germline CDR1 and CDR2: SQVTM and ANQGSEA. The length of the CDR3 is 11 amino acids, counting both ends. The CDR3 loop is CSVGRGNEQIF.